The next 10 T cell receptor beta chains were all read from a single sample in a study of cytomegalovirus exposure and HLA in healthy donors (dated by TCRdb to 2016 to 2017). The method was the immunoSEQ multiplex PCR assay. For the multiplex PCR, a mixture combining 60 forward primers for TCR Vbeta segments and 13 reverse primers for TCR Jbeta segments was used. The table was pulled from immuneACCESS by TCRdb, which kept in-frame rearrangements only. Such tables lose some clones; where checked, under half of the loss comes from unresolved V genes, and the rest has no known cause. For this sample there are some 190,000 clones; around 87% appear just once. The top ten constitute over 1% of the sample. Material: PBMCs. The receptors stem from a man aged 25-40 years in good health and CMV-seronegative.

V and J are TRBV19 and TRBJ2-1; 8 bases are shared with TRBD2. There are 14 residues in the CDR3. J was trimmed by 6 bases and V by 5 bases; bases with no gene match: 6. Germline V gives CDR1 LNHDA, CDR2 SQIVND (reference sequence). CDR3 residues: CASSPSGGINEQFF. CDR3 nucleotide sequence: TGTGCCAGTAGTCCCTCGGGGGGGATCAATGAGCAGTTCTTC.

This chain joins TRBV2 and TRBJ2-7, with D perhaps TRBD2 (5 bases). Trimming cost V 9 bases and J 2 bases, with 11 bases left between them. CDR3 length: 12 amino acids. Germline V gene sequence: CDR1 SNHLY, CDR2 FYNNEI. The CDR3 reads CASLGDPYEQYF. The CDR3 DNA reads as TGTGCCAGTCTCGGGGATCCCTACGAGCAGTACTTC.

The chain employs TRBV7-9 and TRBJ2-7; 15 nucleotides line up with TRBD2. Germline lookup yields CDR1 SEHNR and CDR2 FQNEAQ (reference sequence). Trimming cost V 4 bases and J 5 bases; bases outside gene matches: 12. CDR3 size: 18 residues. The CDR3 sequence is CASSSRTSGRARGHEQYF. The CDR3 nucleotides are TGTGCCAGCAGCTCGCGGACTAGCGGGAGGGCCAGGGGCCACGAGCAGTACTTC.

This clone was seen a single time. An end of the junction does not agree with germline; a read error may underlie this. The gene calls are TRBV4-1 and TRBJ2-7; TRBD1 matches at 8 bases. The germline gives CDR1 MGHRA, CDR2 YSYEKL. This CDR3 has 12 amino acids. CDR3 sequence reads: CASSQEVRTGYF. The CDR3 coding sequence is TGCGCCAGCAGCCAAGAGGTGAGGACAGGGTATTTC.

The chain combines TRBV12-5 with TRBJ2-2; D is uncertain. V was cut by 8 bases and J by 0 bases, with 10 bases left in between. The CDR3 length is 14 residues. Germline-derived CDR1 and CDR2 are LGHNT and FRNRAP. The CDR3 coding sequence is TGTGCTAGTAGCTGGGCGCCGAACACCGGGGAGCTGTTTTTT. The encoded protein is CASSWAPNTGELFF.

This chain uses TRBV29-1 with TRBJ2-1, with D maybe TRBD1 (5 bases). Trimming shortened V by 3 bases and J by 1 base, and 16 bases separated the two germline ends. This CDR3 contains 16 residues. Germline CDR1 SQVTM, CDR2 ANQGSEA. CDR3 coding DNA: TGCAGCGTTGAGACCCCAGGGATTAGGTCCTACAATGAGCAGTTCTTC. Translating it yields CSVETPGIRSYNEQFF.

V and J are TRBV27 and TRBJ2-2; 7 bases are shared with TRBD1. V shed 7 bases and J 1 base; nucleotides not matched to a gene: 18. CDR1 MNHEY and CDR2 SMNVEV come from the germline V gene (reference sequence). This CDR3 has 19 amino acids. CDR3 residues: CASTDPGQPPTLNTGELFF. CDR3 nucleotides: TGTGCCAGCACAGATCCGGGACAGCCACCGACCTTGAACACCGGGGAGCTGTTTTTT.

The rearrangement links TRBV6-1 to TRBJ2-3; 8 bases are shared with TRBD2. CDR1 and CDR2 (germline): MNHNS, SASEGT. CDR3 length equals 18 residues. V shed 3 bases, J shed 5 bases, and the junction held 16 bases outside the gene matches. The CDR3 bases are TGTGCCAGCAGTGAGTTTGACGTAGTGCGGGGGGCAAGAGATACGCAGTATTTT. This sequence encodes CASSEFDVVRGARDTQYF.

This clone was picked up a small number of times. This chain joins TRBV29-1 and TRBJ2-1; D uncertain. Between the trimmed V and J ends, which lost 8 bases and 6 bases, there was a span of 11 bases. The CDR3 spans 11 residues. The germline CDR1 and CDR2 sequences are SQVTM and ANQGSEA. CDR3 nucleotides: TGCAGCCCAACAACGGGCAATGAGCAGTTCTTC. It codes for CSPTTGNEQFF.

A note on this clone: The same CDR3 also results from other DNA sequences found in this sample. The chain uses TRBV19 and TRBJ2-7; 9 positions agree with TRBD1. The CDR3 runs to 14 residues. The junction had 2 bases not matched to a gene; V was cut back by 3 bases and J by 2 bases. Per germline, CDR1 LNHDA and CDR2 SQIVND (reference sequence). In DNA form, the CDR3 reads TGTGCCAGTAGTATCGGGACAGGGCCCTACGAGCAGTACTTC. Its protein is CASSIGTGPYEQYF.